This is a list of T cell receptor beta chains from one sample in a study of shared clonotypes between healthy human individuals. Profiled with immunoSEQ multiplex PCR; TCRdb holds only in-frame clones, not every one. The sample holds roughly 2.5 million clones, more than 80% seen once. The sequenced sample was naive CD4+ T cells sorted from blood. These receptors all come from a man between 18 and 35 years old in good health. Both conserved end residues are part of each CDR3. Fields, in order: clone size, V gene, J gene, D gene, CDR3 protein, CDR3 DNA. The D gene is left open where the match is weak. The size field is filled for only some rows; it gives once, few, many or a size class.

>NA|TRBV6-4|TRBJ2-2|NA
CASSRGDMPGELFF
TGTGCCAGCTCGAGGGGGGATATGCCCGGGGAGCTGTTTTTT
>NA|TRBV28|TRBJ1-5|NA
CASSSLPTSGGPQHF
TGTGCCAGCAGCTCACTTCCCACTTCGGGAGGGCCCCAGCATTTT
>NA|TRBV5-1|TRBJ2-5|TRBD1
CASWKTGQEETQYF
TGCGCCAGCTGGAAGACGGGACAGGAAGAGACCCAGTACTTC
>NA|TRBV7-9|TRBJ2-5|NA
CASSFGRGYQETQYF
TGTGCCAGCAGCTTTGGACGGGGGTACCAAGAGACCCAGTACTTC
>once|TRBV28|TRBJ1-2|NA
CASSSTGGGNYGYTF
TGTGCCAGCAGCTCAACAGGCGGGGGTAACTATGGCTACACCTTC
>NA|TRBV5-6|TRBJ1-3|NA
CASSHYDSGNTIYF
TGTGCCAGCAGCCACTACGACTCTGGAAACACCATATATTTT
>NA|TRBV28|TRBJ1-6|NA
CASSPNTGNNSPLHF
TGTGCCAGCAGTCCAAATACAGGGAATAATTCACCCCTCCACTTT
>once|TRBV6-6|TRBJ1-5|NA
CASSYGGASNQPQHF
TGTGCCAGCAGTTACGGTGGGGCGAGCAATCAGCCCCAGCATTTT
>once|TRBV28|TRBJ2-2|TRBD1
CASKRTGVDGELFF
TGTGCCAGCAAGCGGACAGGGGTTGACGGGGAGCTGTTTTTT
>NA|TRBV19|TRBJ1-2|NA
CASSIVVGDSTGYTF
TGTGCCAGTAGTATAGTAGTAGGAGACAGTACCGGCTACACCTTC
>NA|TRBV7-2|TRBJ2-7|NA
CASSLQGGYEQYF
TGTGCCAGCAGCTTACAGGGAGGCTACGAGCAGTACTTC
>once|TRBV11-3|TRBJ1-1|NA
CASSLDRFGEAFF
TGTGCCAGCAGCTTAGACAGGTTCGGGGAAGCTTTCTTT
>NA|TRBV5-4|TRBJ2-3|TRBD2
CASSSRLAGVTDTQYF
TGTGCCAGCAGCTCCCGGCTAGCGGGAGTAACAGATACGCAGTATTTT
>NA|TRBV7-8|TRBJ2-7|NA
CASSGQYEQYF
TGTGCCAGCAGCGGACAGTACGAGCAGTACTTC
>NA|TRBV6-5|TRBJ1-5|TRBD1
CASSRNRGTAQPQHF
TGTGCCAGCAGTCGAAACAGGGGAACCGCTCAGCCCCAGCATTTT
>few|TRBV30|TRBJ1-2|TRBD1
CAWSVNRGRPGAGYGYTF
TGTGCCTGGAGTGTGAACAGGGGCCGCCCAGGGGCCGGCTATGGCTACACCTTC
>few|TRBV28|TRBJ1-4|NA
CASSPGTANEKLFF
TGTGCCAGCAGCCCGGGAACGGCTAATGAAAAACTGTTTTTT
>NA|TRBV29-1|TRBJ2-1|NA
CSVGVSGVAEQFF
TGCAGCGTTGGTGTTTCGGGTGTAGCTGAGCAGTTCTTC
>NA|TRBV10-2|TRBJ2-5|NA
CASRVPGVGETQYF
TGCGCCAGCAGGGTACCGGGAGTAGGAGAGACCCAGTACTTC
>once|TRBV18|TRBJ1-2|NA
CASSPEGEAYGYTF
TGTGCCAGCTCACCGGAAGGGGAGGCCTATGGCTACACCTTC
>NA|TRBV15|TRBJ2-1|NA
CATSSGGTGTTDNEQFF
TGTGCCACCAGCAGTGGGGGCACCGGGACAACTGACAATGAGCAGTTCTTC
>NA|TRBV19|TRBJ1-2|NA
CASSIGINYGYTF
TGTGCCAGTAGTATAGGCATTAACTATGGCTACACCTTC
>once|TRBV10-2|TRBJ2-5|NA
CASRAGMETQYF
TGCGCCAGCAGGGCAGGGATGGAGACCCAGTACTTC
>once|TRBV2|TRBJ2-1|NA
CASSADIPYNEQFF
TGTGCCAGCAGTGCGGATATCCCCTACAATGAGCAGTTCTTC
>NA|TRBV28|TRBJ2-7|TRBD1
CASSLSPGQGTKEQYF
TGTGCCAGCAGTTTATCCCCTGGACAGGGGACGAAGGAGCAGTACTTC
>once|TRBV5-1|TRBJ2-2|NA
CASSLSPAWAGELFF
TGCGCCAGCAGCTTGTCCCCGGCTTGGGCCGGGGAGCTGTTTTTT
>NA|TRBV27|TRBJ1-6|NA
CASSLAGKLVSPLHF
TGTGCCAGCAGTTTAGCAGGGAAGTTAGTTTCACCCCTCCACTTT
>NA|TRBV5-4|TRBJ2-4|TRBD1
CASSLAGGENIQYF
TGTGCCAGCAGCTTGGCAGGGGGCGAAAACATTCAGTACTTC
>NA|TRBV11-3|TRBJ2-2|TRBD2
CASSLVAGKNTGELFF
TGTGCCAGCAGCTTAGTAGCGGGGAAGAACACCGGGGAGCTGTTTTTT
>NA|TRBV18|TRBJ1-1|NA
CASSPNRDTEAFF
TGTGCCAGCTCACCAAATCGGGACACTGAAGCTTTCTTT
>NA|TRBV4-2|TRBJ2-5|NA
CASSQTRDHQETQYF
TGTGCCAGCAGCCAAACCCGGGACCACCAAGAGACCCAGTACTTC
>NA|TRBV7-9|TRBJ2-7|NA
CASSLSDDSSRDEQYF
TGTGCCAGCAGCTTGAGCGATGACTCCTCTCGGGACGAGCAGTACTTC
>NA|TRBV27|TRBJ1-1|NA
CASEKRGPNTEAFF
TGTGCCAGCGAGAAGAGGGGACCGAACACTGAAGCTTTCTTT
>NA|TRBV9|TRBJ1-6|NA
CASSAAGQNNSPLHF
TGTGCCAGCAGCGCAGCAGGACAGAATAATTCACCCCTCCACTTT
>NA|TRBV5-1|TRBJ2-3|NA
CASSHERETDTQYF
TGCGCCAGCAGCCATGAGAGGGAGACGGATACGCAGTATTTT
>NA|TRBV12-5|TRBJ1-1|NA
CASGLVLSNRVPAEAFF
TGTGCTAGTGGTTTGGTACTAAGTAACCGGGTCCCGGCTGAAGCTTTCTTT
>NA|TRBV6-6|TRBJ1-6|TRBD1
CASRAPGQNSPLHF
TGTGCCAGCAGGGCACCGGGACAGAATTCACCCCTCCACTTT
>NA|TRBV6-5|TRBJ1-2|TRBD1
CASSYPGTGGHGYTF
TGTGCCAGCAGTTATCCCGGGACAGGGGGCCATGGCTACACCTTC
>NA|TRBV2|TRBJ2-1|TRBD2
CASSPLAGVISHEQFF
TGTGCCAGCAGTCCCCTGGCGGGAGTCATTAGCCATGAGCAGTTCTTC
>once|TRBV19|TRBJ2-7|NA
CASSMAPGGPYEQYF
TGTGCCAGTAGTATGGCCCCGGGGGGCCCCTACGAGCAGTACTTC
>NA|TRBV11-2|TRBJ2-3|TRBD2
CASSLAGTTTDTQYF
TGTGCCAGCAGCTTAGCGGGGACTACCACAGATACGCAGTATTTT
>NA|TRBV18|TRBJ1-1|NA
CASSQSSGQFNTEAFF
TGTGCCAGCTCACAAAGCAGCGGACAGTTCAACACTGAAGCTTTCTTT
>NA|TRBV4-3|TRBJ2-2|NA
CASSPGPATGELFF
TGCGCCAGCAGCCCGGGTCCGGCGACCGGGGAGCTGTTTTTT
>NA|TRBV10-1|TRBJ2-1|NA
CASSESKAGDRGEQFF
TGCGCCAGCAGTGAGTCGAAAGCAGGGGACCGGGGTGAGCAGTTCTTC
>NA|TRBV7-9|TRBJ1-1|NA
CASSPTGLNTEAFF
TGTGCCAGCAGCCCGACAGGTCTGAACACTGAAGCTTTCTTT